This entry features one T cell receptor beta chain sequence. No cognate antigen has been identified for it. No much larger clone exists at a distance of one base, and base qualities are not known. Collaborating institutions collected whole blood in K2EDTA tubes following their own protocols. For TCRbeta analysis, collaborator samples were shipped as frozen whole blood, as isolated PBMCs, or as DNA extracted from either sample type. There are 12 amino acids in the CDR3, from cysteine to phenylalanine inclusive. Only CDR3 DNA is held: 36 bases, read in frame from base 1. CDR1 and CDR2 are read off the germline V gene as SGHTA and FQGTGA. Trimming at the junction amounts to 5 bases on V and 7 bases on J, and the germline ends lie 12 bases apart. The sample originates from a study of blood T cell repertoires in COVID-19 (dated by TCRdb to about 2020). Notes on the research overall: The collaborator samples originated in the United States, Italy and Spain and spanned the acute and convalescent phases of COVID-19. Where available, HLA class I and class II types were taken from metadata supplied by the sample provider and were not determined by assay-based typing. The material from the prospective study consisted of cDNA or gDNA derived from T cells, B-cell-depleted T cells, or PBMCs. Sample metadata almost always included a de-identified subject ID, COVID-19 status, age in years and sex. The samples were drawn from the first 160 participants of the ongoing ImmuneRACE study and from over a thousand subjects provided by 6 global collaborators. A freely available public database, intended as a resource for researchers studying the immune response to SARS-CoV-2, is where the repertoires were released. Deeply sampled blood TCRbeta repertoires from subjects exposed to, actively infected with, or recovered from COVID-19 were included in the dataset. General conclusions and limits of the study: How much clinical and demographic metadata was included differed by source and by participant, and the metadata was provided uncurated.

The immunoSEQ Assay, a bias-controlled multiplex PCR, was used to amplify TCRbeta CDR3 regions from genomic DNA. The authors processed their data as follows. The number of nucleated cells in each sample was estimated from the amplification of reference gene primers within the assay. To quantify the absolute abundance of each unique TCRbeta CDR3 rearrangement, sequence reads were collapsed and filtered. Productive Simpson clonality was computed per sample as the square root of Simpson's diversity index over productive rearrangements. As stored in TCRdb, this immuneACCESS dataset retains in-frame rearrangements with V and J assigned. A fraction of the clones does not appear; measured against another copy, unresolved V genes explain less than half of the discrepancy, and the remainder lacks a known reason. V, J and clone size were drawn from that table, and D and trimming were deduced from the DNA. In all, the sample holds about 98,000 clones, and around 75% of those were seen once. The top ten constitute less than 25% of the sample.

Input material: peripheral blood. The origin of this receptor is a man aged 70 or older with acute or convalescent COVID-19. The chain joins TRBV7-3 to TRBJ2-7; TRBD1 might be the D gene, on 6 matching bases. CDR3 loop: CASSPPTGEQYF. The bases are TGTGCCAGCAGCCCACCGACAGGAGAGCAGTACTTC.